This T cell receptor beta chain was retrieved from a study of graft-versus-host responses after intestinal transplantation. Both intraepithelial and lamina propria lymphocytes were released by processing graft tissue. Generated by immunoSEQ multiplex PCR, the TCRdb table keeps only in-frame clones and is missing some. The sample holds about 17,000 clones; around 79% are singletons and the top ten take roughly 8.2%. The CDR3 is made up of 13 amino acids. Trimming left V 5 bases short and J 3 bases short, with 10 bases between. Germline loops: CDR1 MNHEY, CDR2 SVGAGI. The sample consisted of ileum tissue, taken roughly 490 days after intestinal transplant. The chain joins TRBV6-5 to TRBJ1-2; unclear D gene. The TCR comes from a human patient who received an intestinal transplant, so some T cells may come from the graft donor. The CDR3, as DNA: TGTGCCAGCAGTAAGACACGGGACTATGGCTACACCTTC. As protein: CASSKTRDYGYTF.